These 4 T cell receptor beta chains came from one sample sequenced in a study of shared clonotypes between healthy human individuals. Method: immunoSEQ multiplex PCR; TCRdb's copy keeps in-frame clones and lacks some. Of roughly 760,000 clones in the sample, around 74% are singletons; the top ten hold around 1.6%. Specimen: memory CD4+ T cells sorted from blood. Indicated subset: CD45RA-negative fraction. These receptors were collected from a woman aged 25 to 45 in good health.

The chain couples TRBV5-1 to TRBJ2-5; tentative D call: TRBD1 (5 bases). The CDR3 runs to 13 residues. Germline assignment: CDR1 SGHRS and CDR2 YFSETQ. The V and J ends lost 4 bases and 5 bases respectively, with 12 bases between them. CDR3 sequence: CASSTRGGETQYF. The CDR3 bases are TGCGCCAGCAGCACAAGGGGTGGGGAGACCCAGTACTTC.

The chain links TRBV19 to TRBJ2-3, with a weak D call TRBD2 (6 bases). The CDR3 is 14 residues long. V gave up 3 bases and J gave up 2 bases, with 9 bases separating them. The germline CDR1 and CDR2 sequences are LNHDA and SQIVND (reference sequence). The CDR3 spells CASSMGRITDTQYF. The CDR3 nucleotides are TGTGCCAGTAGTATGGGGAGGATCACAGATACGCAGTATTTT.

The chain links TRBV11-2 to TRBJ2-7; 7 positions match TRBD1. V shed 4 bases, J shed 6 bases, and the junction held 6 bases outside the gene matches. The CDR3 runs 13 residues. In germline, CDR1 is SGHAT, CDR2 FQNNGV. CDR3 DNA: TGTGCCAGCAGCTCGAACCGGGACAGCGAGCAGTACTTC. This translates into CASSSNRDSEQYF.

The gene calls are TRBV19 and TRBJ1-3, with 9 positions matching TRBD1. This CDR3 spans 12 amino acids. Germline V CDR1 and CDR2: LNHDA, SQIVND (reference sequence). With 9 bases clipped from V and 7 bases from J, the junction kept 4 bases outside the gene matches. This chain's CDR3 is CASRDRVNTIYF. In DNA form, the CDR3 reads TGTGCCAGCCGGGACAGGGTTAACACCATATATTTT.